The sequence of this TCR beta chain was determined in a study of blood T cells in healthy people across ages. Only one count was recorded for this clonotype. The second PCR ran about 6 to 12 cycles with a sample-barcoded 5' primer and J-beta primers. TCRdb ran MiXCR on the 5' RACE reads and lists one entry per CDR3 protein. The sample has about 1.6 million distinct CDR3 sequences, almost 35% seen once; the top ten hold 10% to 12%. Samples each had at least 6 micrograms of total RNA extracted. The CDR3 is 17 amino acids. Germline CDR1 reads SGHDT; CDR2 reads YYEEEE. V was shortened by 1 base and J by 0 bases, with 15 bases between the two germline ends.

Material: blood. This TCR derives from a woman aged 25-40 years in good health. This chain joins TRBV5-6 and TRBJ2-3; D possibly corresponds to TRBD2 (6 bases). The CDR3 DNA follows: TGTGCCAGCAGCTTGATAGCGGATCTTACTAGCACAGATACGCAGTATTTT. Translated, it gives CASSLIADLTSTDTQYF.